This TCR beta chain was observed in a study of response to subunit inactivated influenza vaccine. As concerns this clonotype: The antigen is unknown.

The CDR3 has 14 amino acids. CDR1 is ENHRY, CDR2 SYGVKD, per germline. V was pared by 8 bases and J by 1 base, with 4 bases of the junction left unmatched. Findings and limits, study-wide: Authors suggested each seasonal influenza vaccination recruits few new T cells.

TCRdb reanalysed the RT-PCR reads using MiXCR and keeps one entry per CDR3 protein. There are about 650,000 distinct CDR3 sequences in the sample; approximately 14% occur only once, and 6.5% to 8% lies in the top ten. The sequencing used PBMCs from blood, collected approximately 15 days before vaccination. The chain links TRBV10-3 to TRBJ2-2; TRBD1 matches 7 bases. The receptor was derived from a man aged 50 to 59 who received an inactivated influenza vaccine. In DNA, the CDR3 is TGTGCCATCGAGACAGGGCTGAACACCGGGGAGCTGTTTTTT. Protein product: CAIETGLNTGELFF.